The next 9 T cell receptor beta chains were all read from a single sample in a study of Ad26.COV2.S vaccination and SARS-CoV-2 variants. This table comes from immunoSEQ multiplex PCR, and its TCRdb copy is limited to in-frame clones, with some not included. The profile shows more than 300,000 clones, about 87% of them singletons. As to treatment: 15 to 20 received Ad26.COV2.S at low or high dose, single or two shots; about 5 received placebo; per-sample allocation not given. Day 63 following the first vaccine or placebo injection was when the samples were taken. Sequences were derived from peripheral blood, sampled in a trial of Ad26.COV2.S vaccine versus placebo. The origin of the receptors is a person aged 18-60 years who received the Ad26.COV2.S COVID-19 vaccine or a placebo.

The chain uses TRBV9 and TRBJ1-3; no clear D. V lost 5 bases to trimming and J lost 0 bases, with 6 bases between them. CDR3 length equals 13 residues. Germline V gene data show CDR1 as SGDLS and CDR2 as YYNGEE. The CDR3 nucleotides are TGTGCCAGCAGTGCGAGCTCTGGAAACACCATATATTTT. Protein product: CASSASSGNTIYF. The whole variable domain, remainder taken from reference TRBV9 and TRBJ1-3, is DSGVTQTPKHLITATGQRVTLRCSPRSGDLSVYWYQQSLDQGLQFLIQYYNGEERAKGNILERFSAQQFPDLHSELNLSSLELGDSALYFCASSASSGNTIYFGEGSWLTVV.

This clone has only one observation. The rearrangement uses TRBV4-2 and TRBJ1-1; D is unclear. This CDR3 has 15 residues. V dropped 3 bases and J dropped 3 bases, with 14 bases sitting between them. Germline assignment: CDR1 LGHNA and CDR2 YNFKEQ. CDR3 protein: CASSQIASADTEAFF. The CDR3 DNA reads TGTGCCAGCAGCCAGATAGCCTCTGCGGACACTGAAGCTTTCTTT.

The V gene is TRBV6-6, the J gene TRBJ2-7; TRBD1 matches 7 bases. CDR1 is MNHNY, CDR2 SVGAGI, per germline (reference sequence). Losses at the gene ends were 5 bases for V and 4 bases for J; bases not matched to a gene: 14. This CDR3 comprises 16 residues. In DNA, the CDR3 is TGTGCCAGCAGTACCGATAGACAGGGTTTTAGGTACGAGCAGTACTTC. This sequence encodes CASSTDRQGFRYEQYF.

This chain uses TRBV4-3 with TRBJ2-3; D remains ambiguous. CDR3 length equals 17 residues. Germline CDR1 and CDR2: LGHNA and YSLEER. V dropped 1 base and J dropped 2 bases, with 16 bases sitting between them. The CDR3 DNA follows: TGCGCCAGCAGCCAAGCCCCCTTAGGGAAACCCACAGATACGCAGTATTTT. This encodes CASSQAPLGKPTDTQYF.

The chain combines TRBV2 with TRBJ2-2; D remains unclear. The CDR3 runs to 14 residues. Per the germline V gene, CDR1 is SNHLY and CDR2 is FYNNEI. V was trimmed by 9 bases and J by 4 bases, leaving 15 bases between them. This CDR3 reads CASFRELGTGELFF. In DNA form, the CDR3 reads TGTGCCAGTTTTCGCGAGCTGGGCACCGGGGAGCTGTTTTTT.

The chain has TRBV3-1 (or the pseudogene TRBV3-2) and TRBJ1-1; D uncertain. With 4 bases removed from V and 0 bases from J, the gap between germline ends came to 15 bases. This CDR3 region has 16 residues. Germline values: CDR1 LGHDT, CDR2 YNNKEL (reference sequence). CDR3 residues: CASSPVFGGVNTEAFF. In nucleotides, the CDR3 is TGTGCCAGCAGCCCCGTGTTCGGCGGGGTGAACACTGAAGCTTTCTTT.

This clone was counted between two and nine times. J is TRBJ1-2 and V is TRBV12-3 or TRBV12-4, with D perhaps TRBD1 (5 bases). V lost 2 bases and J 10 bases, leaving 8 bases between the germline ends. CDR3 length: 11 residues. This chain's CDR3 is CASSLWDSYTF. For the CDR3, the DNA is TGTGCCAGCAGTTTATGGGACTCCTACACCTTC.

Notes on this clone: Its ends do not fully match the called genes, so a read error is possible. This sequence joins TRBV30 and TRBJ1-4, with D perhaps matching TRBD1 (5 bases). The CDR3 is 11 residues long. Germline V gives CDR1 GTSNPN, CDR2 SVGIG (reference sequence). The CDR3 region is CAWSGESEGVF. CDR3 in DNA: TGTGCCTGGAGTGGGGAGTCGGAAGGGGTTTTT.

J is TRBJ1-2 and V is TRBV7-2; the D is unclear. Trimming shortened V by 3 bases and J by 4 bases, and 15 bases separated the two germline ends. This CDR3 spans 15 amino acids. Germline CDR1 SGHTA, CDR2 FQGNSA. This chain's CDR3 is CASSLLPGQSYGYTF. The DNA for the CDR3 is TGTGCCAGCAGCTTGCTCCCGGGCCAGTCCTATGGCTACACCTTC.